This TCR beta chain originates from a study of blood T cell repertoires in COVID-19. The CDR3 sequence is 16 residues long. Germline V gene lookup returns CDR1 MGHRA and CDR2 YSYEKL. Trimming removed 3 bases from V and 2 bases from J; junction bases left unmatched: 6. The protocol was immunoSEQ multiplex PCR, while the TCRdb copy is restricted to in-frame clones and leaves out a portion. The table shows about 130,000 clones, with about four fifths occurring only once. It was during active infection that Seattle patients were enrolled and then longitudinally followed. The chain has TRBV4-1 and TRBJ2-7; TRBD2 matches 11 bases. The sample taken for sequencing was peripheral blood. This clonotype originated in a man under 40 with COVID-19, enrolled during active disease. CDR3 nucleotides: TGCGCCAGCAGCCACCAGGGACTAGCGGTAGCCTACGAGCAGTACTTC. Translation: CASSHQGLAVAYEQYF.